This T cell receptor beta chain originates from a study of molecular identifiers for immune sequencing clone quantification. Sorting selected naive CD8 T cells with a CD8+CD4-CCR7+CD45RA+ phenotype. The sample holds a few counts of this clonotype. Germline CDR1 MNHEY, CDR2 SMNVEV (reference sequence). The CDR3 has 14 amino acids. The V and J ends lost 4 bases and 1 base respectively, with 10 bases between them. Methods described previously were used for bulk TCR libraries, and listed TCR primers were applied. MiXCR was run by TCRdb on the PCR reads, yielding one entry per CDR3 protein. The table has under 600,000 distinct CDR3 sequences, around 23% seen once.

The chain joins TRBV27 to TRBJ2-5; D is undetermined. Material for sequencing was naive CD8+ T cells from blood, with Jurkat cell RNA spiked in. Subset meaning: FACS-sorted CD8+CD4-CCR7+CD45RA+ naive T cells. The receptor's source is a human donor in good health. Some libraries in this study had Jurkat cell RNA spiked in. The CDR3 region is CASSYVASQETQYF. CDR3 in DNA: TGTGCCAGCAGTTACGTAGCCAGCCAAGAGACCCAGTACTTC.